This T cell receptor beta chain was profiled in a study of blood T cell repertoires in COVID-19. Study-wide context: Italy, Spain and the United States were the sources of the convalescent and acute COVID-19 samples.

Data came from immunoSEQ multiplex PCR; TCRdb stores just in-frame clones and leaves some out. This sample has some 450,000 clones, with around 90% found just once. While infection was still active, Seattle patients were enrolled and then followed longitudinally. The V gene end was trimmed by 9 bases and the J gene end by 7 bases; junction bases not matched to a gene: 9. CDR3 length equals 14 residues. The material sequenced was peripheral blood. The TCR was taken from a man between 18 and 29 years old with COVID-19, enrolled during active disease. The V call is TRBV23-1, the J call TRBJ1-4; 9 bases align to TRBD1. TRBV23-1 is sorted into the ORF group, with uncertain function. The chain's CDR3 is CARTKQGAVEKLFF. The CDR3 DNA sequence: TGCGCCAGAACCAAACAGGGGGCAGTTGAAAAACTGTTTTTT.